This T cell receptor beta chain was obtained from a study of spatial heterogeneity in lung cancer. Overall study context: Among detected sequences, beta-chain ones consistently exceeded alpha-chain ones in number.

Unique molecular identifiers, one per molecule, were present on every TCR cDNA molecule. Via MiXCR, TCRdb re-called the 5' RACE reads, giving one row per CDR3 protein. The sample includes over 45,000 distinct CDR3 sequences, over 9.5% of them seen just once. Noted time point: blood at routine non-recurrence follow-up after resection. Whole RNA from tumor, nontumor lung or frozen PBMC was sequenced unsorted. Germline-derived CDR1 and CDR2 are GTSNPN and SVGIG (reference sequence). Trimming shortened V by 1 base and J by 1 base, and 7 bases separated the two germline ends. This CDR3 contains 13 residues. This clonotype was recorded at least ten times.

The sample consisted of PBMCs, taken at follow-up. This TCR came from a male donor with early-stage non-small cell lung cancer. This chain joins TRBV30 and TRBJ1-1, with unresolved D. The CDR3 reads CAWSGGRNTEAFF. The CDR3 DNA follows: TGTGCCTGGAGTGGCGGGAGGAACACTGAAGCTTTCTTT.